The 26 T cell receptor beta chains in this list originate from one sample, sequenced in a study of OX40 agonist ivuxolimab in advanced cancers. Measured with immunoSEQ multiplex PCR; TCRdb has only the in-frame clones, and not every one. The table lists around 140,000 clones, around nine tenths of them singletons. This specimen was CD4+ or CD8+ T cells sorted from blood, taken in a trial of the OX40 agonist ivuxolimab. Source of these receptors: an adult with an advanced solid tumor such as melanoma, head and neck, liver or kidney cancer.

The V gene is TRBV4-3, the J gene TRBJ1-1; D gene ambiguous. The CDR3 length is 14 residues. Trimming cost V 4 bases and J 0 bases, with 9 bases left between them. In germline, CDR1 is LGHNA, CDR2 YSLEER. The CDR3 is CASSRHKMNTEAFF. Here the CDR3 DNA reads TGCGCCAGCAGCCGTCACAAGATGAACACTGAAGCTTTCTTT.

This chain uses TRBV9 with TRBJ2-7, with D tentatively TRBD1 (6 bases). Germline CDR1 and CDR2: SGDLS and YYNGEE. V lost 0 bases to trimming and J lost 2 bases, with 9 bases between them. This CDR3 is 14 amino acids long. The DNA of the CDR3 is TGTGCCAGCAGCGTAGGGGGACAAGCCTACGAGCAGTACTTC. Its translation: CASSVGGQAYEQYF.

This clone has just one count. The chain couples TRBV14 to TRBJ2-5; TRBD1 agrees at 8 bases. Matching the DNA end better, TRBJ2-7 makes the J call doubtful. Germline values: CDR1 SGHDN, CDR2 FVKESK. This CDR3 has 18 residues. The CDR3 loop reads CASSQGASLGQVSYEQYF. CDR3 nucleotides: TGTGCCAGCAGCCAAGGGGCTTCCTTGGGACAGGTCAGCTACGAGCAGTACTTC.

The chain recombines TRBV7-9 with TRBJ2-1, with D unresolved. V lost 1 base to trimming and J lost 0 bases, with 10 bases between them. Germline CDR1 is SEHNR and CDR2 is FQNEAQ (reference sequence). The CDR3 spans 16 residues. In DNA, the CDR3 is TGTGCCAGCAGCTTAGATCCGCGTAGCTCCTACAATGAGCAGTTCTTC. Encoded protein: CASSLDPRSSYNEQFF.

With respect to this clone: At one boundary the junction diverges from the germline segment, which might be a read error. The gene calls are TRBV7-3 and TRBJ2-2, with 9 bases that match TRBD1. The CDR3 contains 19 residues. CDR1 is SGHTA and CDR2 is FQGTGA in the germline V gene. The CDR3 is CASSLEPPLGQGLIGGLFF. DNA for the CDR3: TGTGCCAGCAGCTTAGAACCCCCGCTGGGACAGGGTTTGATCGGGGGGCTGTTTTTT.

The genes are TRBV7-9 and TRBJ2-3; perhaps TRBD2 as D (6 bases). Between the trimmed V and J ends, which lost 5 bases and 0 bases, there was a span of 12 bases. The CDR3 totals 15 residues. The germline CDR1 and CDR2 sequences are SEHNR and FQNEAQ (reference sequence). The CDR3 here is CASSGASESTDTQYF. The CDR3 DNA is TGTGCCAGCAGCGGGGCTAGCGAGAGCACAGATACGCAGTATTTT.

The chain uses TRBV5-4 and TRBJ2-5, with 9 bases fitting TRBD1. CDR3 length: 13 amino acids. Germline-derived CDR1 and CDR2 are SGHNT and YYREEE (reference sequence). The ends lost 4 bases at V and 4 bases at J; junction bases unmatched: 2. CDR3 in amino acids: CASSGTGRETQYF. CDR3 nucleotide sequence: TGTGCCAGCAGCGGGACAGGGAGAGAGACCCAGTACTTC.

V is TRBV19 and J is TRBJ1-2, with 8 bases that match TRBD1. Germline CDR1 and CDR2: LNHDA and SQIVND (reference sequence). V dropped 6 bases and J dropped 3; count of bases not matched to a gene: 18. This CDR3 comprises 18 residues. The CDR3 spells CASSNGGWTSTGDYGYTF. The CDR3 bases are TGTGCCAGTAGCAATGGCGGATGGACATCGACAGGGGACTATGGCTACACCTTC.

The V gene is TRBV25-1, the J gene TRBJ2-5; perhaps TRBD2 as D (5 bases). Looked up from germline, CDR1 is MGHDK and CDR2 is SYGVNS. This CDR3 contains 13 residues. Trimming left V 5 bases short and J 7 bases short, with 14 bases between. Here the CDR3 reads CASSPGSRGTQYF. The CDR3 nucleotides read TGTGCCAGCAGTCCCGGGTCCCGGGGGACCCAGTACTTC.

V and J are TRBV11-3 and TRBJ2-1, with TRBD1 identical over 7 bases. The V and J ends lost 6 bases and 5 bases, in that order; junction bases with no gene match: 4. Germline loops: CDR1 SGHNT, CDR2 YENEEA. There are 13 residues in the CDR3. CDR3 loop: CASRRTGHNEQFF. CDR3 DNA: TGTGCCAGCAGGAGGACAGGACACAATGAGCAGTTCTTC.

This clone was recorded a few times. The gene calls are TRBV9 and TRBJ1-1, with D tentatively TRBD1 (6 bases). Germline assignment: CDR1 SGDLS and CDR2 YYNGEE. This CDR3 is 15 amino acids long. The V gene lost 3 bases and the J gene lost 3 bases, with 15 bases spanning the gap. The CDR3 loop is CASSAPGAGDTEAFF. CDR3 nucleotide sequence: TGTGCCAGCAGCGCCCCAGGGGCAGGGGACACTGAAGCTTTCTTT.

The chain has TRBV7-6 and TRBJ2-2, with a possible D match to TRBD1 (6 bases). The CDR3 is made up of 17 amino acids. Germline V gives CDR1 SGHVS, CDR2 FNYEAQ. V was pared by 5 bases and J by 1 base, with 17 bases between. This CDR3 is CASSRRLAGENTGELFF. CDR3 nucleotide sequence: TGTGCCAGCAGCCGCCGTTTGGCAGGGGAGAACACCGGGGAGCTGTTTTTT.

The rearrangement links TRBV28 to TRBJ2-7, with D unclear. This CDR3 region has 15 residues. V lost 3 bases and J 0 bases, leaving 12 bases between the germline ends. CDR1 and CDR2 (germline): MDHEN, SYDVKM. The CDR3 spells CASSFPYGDSYEQYF. In nucleotides, the CDR3 is TGTGCCAGCAGTTTTCCTTATGGGGACTCCTACGAGCAGTACTTC.

The rearrangement links TRBV2 to TRBJ1-5; a possible D gene is TRBD1 (6 bases). Germline assignment: CDR1 SNHLY and CDR2 FYNNEI. This CDR3 is built from 14 residues. Trimming removed 3 bases at V and 7 bases at J, with 13 bases between. Written as DNA, the CDR3 is TGTGCCAGCAGTGATGTCCGGGGGACACAGCCCCAGCATTTT. Translated, it gives CASSDVRGTQPQHF.

The chain combines TRBV4-1 with TRBJ2-5; 8 bases match TRBD2. Unmatched junction bases numbered 10, after V lost 0 bases and J lost 1 base. CDR3 size: 18 residues. The germline V gene has CDR1 MGHRA and CDR2 YSYEKL. As DNA, the CDR3 is TGCGCCAGCAGCCAAGACATCGGGAGGGCCGGAAGCCAAGAGACCCAGTACTTC. Translated, it gives CASSQDIGRAGSQETQYF.

This CDR3 is CASSSLNRGCNSPLHF. The CDR3 DNA follows: TGTGCCAGCAGCTCTCTTAACAGGGGGTGTAATTCACCCCTCCACTTT. This chain joins TRBV5-7 and TRBJ1-6; 8 bases are shared with TRBD1. TRBV5-7 is classed as an ORF, of uncertain function. The CDR3 is made up of 16 amino acids. V was pared by 3 bases and J by 6 bases, with 8 bases of the junction left unmatched.

The chain recombines TRBV5-1 with TRBJ2-5, with TRBD2 identical over 9 bases. CDR3 length equals 16 residues. Trimming removed 0 bases from V and 2 bases from J; junction bases left unmatched: 5. Per germline, CDR1 SGHRS and CDR2 YFSETQ. The CDR3 DNA reads as TGCGCCAGCAGCTTGGATGGGACTAGCTCTCAAGAGACCCAGTACTTC. Its translation is CASSLDGTSSQETQYF.

This clone was counted once. The chain has TRBV18 and TRBJ1-5; D is uncertain. Trimming left V 4 bases short and J 2 bases short, with 15 bases between. In germline, CDR1 is KGHSH, CDR2 LQKENI. The CDR3 totals 16 residues. CDR3 sequence reads: CASSRLVGLGNQPQHF. CDR3 nucleotide sequence: TGTGCCAGCTCACGATTGGTCGGACTCGGCAATCAGCCCCAGCATTTT.

The J gene is TRBJ2-7, the V gene TRBV28; tentative D call: TRBD1 (5 bases). Germline V gene data show CDR1 as MDHEN and CDR2 as SYDVKM. V was trimmed by 6 bases and J by 4 bases, leaving 10 bases between them. CDR3 length: 12 residues. CDR3 coding DNA: TGTGCCAGCAGGGGGCAGGGTTACGAGCAGTACTTC. This sequence encodes CASRGQGYEQYF.

This clone appeared once. CDR3 nucleotide sequence: TGTGCCAGCAGTCGCGACGGTGGCTACACCTTC. Translation gives CASSRDGGYTF. The J gene is TRBJ1-2, the V gene TRBV9; D unclear. The CDR3 is made up of 11 amino acids. The germline V gene has CDR1 SGDLS and CDR2 YYNGEE. Trimming left V 5 bases short and J 7 bases short, with 9 bases between.

The gene calls are TRBV19 and TRBJ2-7; 12 nucleotides align to TRBD2. The V segment lost 7 bases and the J segment 2 bases; nucleotides outside the gene matches: 6. This CDR3 is 15 amino acids long. Germline values: CDR1 LNHDA, CDR2 SQIVND (reference sequence). The CDR3 reads CASTPGLAGTYEQYF. The CDR3 bases are TGTGCCAGTACCCCAGGACTAGCGGGAACCTACGAGCAGTACTTC.

The rearrangement joins TRBV28 to TRBJ2-5; the match to TRBD2 covers 8 bases. V was pared by 4 bases and J by 2 bases, with 15 bases of the junction left unmatched. Germline V gene sequence: CDR1 MDHEN, CDR2 SYDVKM. The length of the CDR3 is 18 residues. The CDR3, as DNA: TGTGCCAGCAGTTCCCTGCCGGGGGGGGCGGGAGGACAAGAGACCCAGTACTTC. As protein: CASSSLPGGAGGQETQYF. Filled out from reference TRBV28 and TRBJ2-5, the complete variable domain reads DVKVTQSSRYLVKRTGEKVFLECVQDMDHENMFWYRQDPGLGLRLIYFSYDVKMKEKGDIPEGYSVSREKKERFSLILESASTNQTSMYLCASSSLPGGAGGQETQYFGPGTRLLVL.

The chain recombines TRBV10-1 with TRBJ1-5; 9 positions match TRBD1. The CDR3 covers 19 residues. In germline, CDR1 is WNHNN, CDR2 SYGVQD (reference sequence). Germline trimming cut 3 bases from V and 1 base from J; bases unmatched to any gene: 13. The DNA of the CDR3 is TGCGCCAGCAGTGAATCGACAGGGGGGAGAGGGGTAAGCAATCAGCCCCAGCATTTT. Translated: CASSESTGGRGVSNQPQHF.

The chain links TRBV5-5 to TRBJ1-1, with D possibly TRBD1 on 5 matching bases. The V gene's germline CDR1 is SGHKS and CDR2 YYEKEE (reference sequence). This CDR3 has 15 amino acids. V lost 2 bases and J 5 bases, leaving 16 bases between the germline ends. The CDR3 region has the DNA TGTGCCAGCAGCTTTCTACAGGCATCGGGGACTGAAGCTTTCTTT. Its translation is CASSFLQASGTEAFF.

The J gene is TRBJ2-7, the V gene TRBV5-1; D is possibly TRBD1 or TRBD2 (5 bases each). V was pared by 1 base and J by 0 bases, with 14 bases between. CDR1 is SGHRS and CDR2 is YFSETQ in the germline V gene. The CDR3 has 16 amino acids. CDR3 in amino acids: CASSLRSGTNSYEQYF. The CDR3 DNA is TGCGCCAGCAGCTTGCGGTCCGGGACCAACTCCTACGAGCAGTACTTC. Full variable domain (missing parts from reference TRBV5-1 and TRBJ2-7): KAGVTQTPRYLIKTRGQQVTLSCSPISGHRSVSWYQQTPGQGLQFLFEYFSETQRNKGNFPGRFSGRQFSNSRSEMNVSTLELGDSALYLCASSLRSGTNSYEQYFGPGTRLTVT.

This clone was seen a few times. The chain uses TRBV19 and TRBJ1-1; tentatively, D is TRBD1 (6 bases). Germline V gene sequence: CDR1 LNHDA, CDR2 SQIVND (reference sequence). Trimming shortened V by 7 bases and J by 1 base, and 13 bases separated the two germline ends. The CDR3 is 14 residues long. DNA of the CDR3: TGTGCCAGTACCGATCCGGGACAGAACACTGAAGCTTTCTTT. Protein product: CASTDPGQNTEAFF.